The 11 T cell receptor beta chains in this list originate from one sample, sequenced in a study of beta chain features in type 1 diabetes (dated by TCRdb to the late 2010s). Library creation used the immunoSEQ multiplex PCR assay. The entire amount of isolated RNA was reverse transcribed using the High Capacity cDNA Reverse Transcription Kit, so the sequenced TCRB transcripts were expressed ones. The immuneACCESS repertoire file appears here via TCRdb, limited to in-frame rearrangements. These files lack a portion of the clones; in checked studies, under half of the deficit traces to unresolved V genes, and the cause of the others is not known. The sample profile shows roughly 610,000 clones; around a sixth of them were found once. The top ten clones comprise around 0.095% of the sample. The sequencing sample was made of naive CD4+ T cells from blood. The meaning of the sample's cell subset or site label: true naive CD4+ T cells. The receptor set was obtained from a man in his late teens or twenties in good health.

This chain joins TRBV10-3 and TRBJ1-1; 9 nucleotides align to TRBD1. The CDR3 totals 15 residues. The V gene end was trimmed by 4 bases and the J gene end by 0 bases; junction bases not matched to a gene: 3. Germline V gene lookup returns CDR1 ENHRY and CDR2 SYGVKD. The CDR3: CAISGWTGVNTEAFF. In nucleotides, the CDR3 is TGTGCCATCAGTGGGTGGACAGGGGTGAACACTGAAGCTTTCTTT.

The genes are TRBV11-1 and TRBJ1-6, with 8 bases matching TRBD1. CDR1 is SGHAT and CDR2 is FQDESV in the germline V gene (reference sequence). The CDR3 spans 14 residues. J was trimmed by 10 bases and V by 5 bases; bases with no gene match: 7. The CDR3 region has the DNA TGTGCCAGCAGCACTGACAGGGGAGACTCACCCCTCCACTTT. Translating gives CASSTDRGDSPLHF.

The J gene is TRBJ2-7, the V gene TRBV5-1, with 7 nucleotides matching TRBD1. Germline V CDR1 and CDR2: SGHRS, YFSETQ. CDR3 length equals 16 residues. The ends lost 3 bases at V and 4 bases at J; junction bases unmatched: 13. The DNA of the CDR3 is TGCGCCAGCAGCTCGGCCCCCGGGACAGATGCGTACGAGCAGTACTTC. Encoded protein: CASSSAPGTDAYEQYF.

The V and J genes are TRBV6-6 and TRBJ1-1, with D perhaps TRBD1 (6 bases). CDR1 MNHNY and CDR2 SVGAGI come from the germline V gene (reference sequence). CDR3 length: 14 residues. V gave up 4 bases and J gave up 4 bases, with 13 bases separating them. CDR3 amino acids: CASSFPGGRTEAFF. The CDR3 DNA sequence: TGTGCCAGCAGTTTCCCGGGGGGCCGCACTGAAGCTTTCTTT.

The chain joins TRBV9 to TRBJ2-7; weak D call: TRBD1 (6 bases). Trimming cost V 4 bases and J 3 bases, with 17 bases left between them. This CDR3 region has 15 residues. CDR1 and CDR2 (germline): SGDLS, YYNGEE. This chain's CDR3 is CASSLGTPLNYEQYF. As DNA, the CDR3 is TGTGCCAGCAGCCTCGGGACACCTTTAAACTACGAGCAGTACTTC.

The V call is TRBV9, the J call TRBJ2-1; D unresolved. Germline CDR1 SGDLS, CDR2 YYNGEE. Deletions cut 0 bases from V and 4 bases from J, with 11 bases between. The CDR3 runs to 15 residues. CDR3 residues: CASSVGSVNYNEQFF. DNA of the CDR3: TGTGCCAGCAGCGTAGGCAGCGTTAATTACAATGAGCAGTTCTTC.

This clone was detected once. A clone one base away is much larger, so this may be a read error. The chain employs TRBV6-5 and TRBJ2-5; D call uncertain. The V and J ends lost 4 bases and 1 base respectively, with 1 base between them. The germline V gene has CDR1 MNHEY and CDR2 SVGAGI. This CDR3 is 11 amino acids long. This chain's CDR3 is CASSSQETQYF. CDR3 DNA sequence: TGTGCCAGCAGTTCCCAAGAGACCCAGTACTTC.

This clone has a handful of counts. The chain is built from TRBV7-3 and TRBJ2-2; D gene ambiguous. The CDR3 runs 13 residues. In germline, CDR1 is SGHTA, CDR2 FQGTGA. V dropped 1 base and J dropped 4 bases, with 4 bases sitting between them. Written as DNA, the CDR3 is TGTGCCAGCAGCTTAAATCCCACCGGGGAGCTGTTTTTT. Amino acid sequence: CASSLNPTGELFF.

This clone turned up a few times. The CDR3 sequence is CASSRRPGELFF. The CDR3 DNA sequence: TGTGCCAGCAGCCGCCGACCCGGGGAGCTGTTTTTT. The J gene is TRBJ2-2, the V gene TRBV6-6; D not certain. CDR1 is MNHNY, CDR2 SVGAGI, per germline (reference sequence). CDR3 length: 12 amino acids. V lost 6 bases and J lost 6, with 8 bases in between.

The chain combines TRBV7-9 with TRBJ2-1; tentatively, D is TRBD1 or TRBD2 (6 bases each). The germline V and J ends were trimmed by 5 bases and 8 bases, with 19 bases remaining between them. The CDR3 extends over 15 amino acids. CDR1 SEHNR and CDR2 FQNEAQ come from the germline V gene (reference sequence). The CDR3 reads CASSPKGGGWDEQFF. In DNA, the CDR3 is TGTGCCAGCAGCCCCAAGGGGGGCGGGTGGGATGAGCAGTTCTTC.

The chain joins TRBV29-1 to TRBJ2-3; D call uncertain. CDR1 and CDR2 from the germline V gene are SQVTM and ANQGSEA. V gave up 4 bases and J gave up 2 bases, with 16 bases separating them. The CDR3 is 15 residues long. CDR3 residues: CSVVVPGRYTDTQYF. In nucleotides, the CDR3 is TGCAGCGTTGTGGTTCCAGGACGGTACACAGATACGCAGTATTTT.